A single T cell receptor (beta chain) is shown here with its context. Its cognate antigen is unknown. The PCR made use of 60 Vbeta and 13 Jbeta primers. In the original analysis: Some 11 million shared chains were among the 60 million to 80 million unique TCR beta chains that a later analysis counted. Sequencing was performed with immunoSEQ multiplex PCR; in TCRdb, only in-frame clones are kept and a portion is missing. The V and J calls and clone size were taken over from that table, and D and trimming were inferred from the DNA. This sample has 95,000 to 150,000 clones, with roughly 80% found just once. The data stem from a study of cytomegalovirus exposure and HLA in healthy donors. Study findings and constraints: Within a later analysis, the majority of CMV-associated TCR beta chains appeared HLA-restricted.

V lost 2 bases to trimming and J lost 2 bases, with 13 bases between them. Germline loops: CDR1 PRHDT, CDR2 FYEKMQ (reference sequence). This CDR3 comprises 17 residues. Sequenced material: PBMCs. The V and J genes are TRBV13 and TRBJ2-6; D remains unclear. The TCR comes from a young man in good health and CMV-seronegative. The CDR3 DNA follows: TGTGCCAGCAGCTTACGCCCACTGGGCACTGGGGCCAACGTCCTGACTTTC. It encodes CASSLRPLGTGANVLTF. Full variable domain (missing parts from reference TRBV13 and TRBJ2-6): AAGVIQSPRHLIKEKRETATLKCYPIPRHDTVYWYQQGPGQDPQFLISFYEKMQSDKGSIPDRFSAQQFSDYHSELNMSSLELGDSALYFCASSLRPLGTGANVLTFGAGSRLTVL.